This passage covers 25 T cell receptor beta chains from one sample sequenced in a study of T cell responses to AZD1222 COVID-19 vaccine listed by TCRdb under 2021. Preparation of the library involved the immunoSEQ multiplex PCR assay. TCRdb took this table from immuneACCESS and kept in-frame rearrangements with V and J called. Such tables lack part of the clones; where checked against another copy, unresolved V genes explain under half of the gap, and the rest is unexplained. This sample comprises tens of thousands of clones, roughly four fifths of them detected only once. Jointly, the top ten make up around 28% of the sample. Read against the paper, the sample's time point label means: about 28 days (+/-7) after the second vaccine dose. Sequences were derived from peripheral blood, sampled 28 days after the second AZD1222 dose. The receptors come from an adult who received the AZD1222 COVID-19 vaccine.

This clone was seen just once. The chain links TRBV6-5 to TRBJ2-6, with D possibly called TRBD1 or TRBD2 (6 bases each). The CDR3 totals 15 residues. V was pared by 8 bases and J by 2 bases, with 13 bases between. CDR1 MNHEY and CDR2 SVGAGI come from the germline V gene. In nucleotides, the CDR3 is TGTGCCAGCCAGAACGGGGGCGCTGGGGCCAACGTCCTGACTTTC. It translates to CASQNGGAGANVLTF.

The J gene is TRBJ2-2, the V gene TRBV7-8; D gene ambiguous. The CDR3 spans 15 residues. With 2 bases removed from V and 1 base from J, the gap between germline ends came to 8 bases. Germline lookup yields CDR1 SGHVS and CDR2 FQNEAQ. CDR3: CASSLRLENTGELFF. The CDR3 DNA reads as TGTGCCAGCAGCTTACGTCTGGAGAACACCGGGGAGCTGTTTTTT.

This chain joins TRBV28 and TRBJ1-6, with D maybe TRBD1 (6 bases). V shed 2 bases and J shed 10 bases, with 18 bases lying between them. CDR1 and CDR2 from the germline V gene are MDHEN and SYDVKM. This CDR3 contains 16 residues. The CDR3 sequence is CASSLEPGRGGSPLHF. In DNA, the CDR3 is TGTGCCAGCAGTTTAGAACCGGGACGAGGGGGATCACCCCTCCACTTT.

The genes are TRBV27 and TRBJ2-7; 7 nucleotides line up with TRBD2. V shed 6 bases, J shed 1 base, and the junction held 3 bases outside the gene matches. From germline, CDR1 is MNHEY and CDR2 SMNVEV (reference sequence). This CDR3 contains 13 residues. This CDR3 reads CASRLAPSYEQYF. CDR3 nucleotides: TGTGCCAGCAGACTAGCGCCATCCTACGAGCAGTACTTC.

This rearrangement joins TRBV7-2 to TRBJ2-1, with TRBD2 matching over 10 bases. The CDR3 has 16 amino acids. After removal of 5 bases from V and 6 bases from J, the junction contained 10 bases not matched to a gene. Per germline, CDR1 SGHTA and CDR2 FQGNSA. CDR3 DNA sequence: TGTGCCAGCAGCACGTACCTAGCGGGAGATGGCAATGAGCAGTTCTTC. This gives the protein CASSTYLAGDGNEQFF. Looking up the rest from reference TRBV7-2 and TRBJ2-1 gives the full variable domain: GAGVSQSPSNKVTEKGKDVELRCDPISGHTALYWYRQSLGQGLEFLIYFQGNSAPDKSGLPSDRFSAERTGGSVSTLTIQRTQQEDSAVYLCASSTYLAGDGNEQFFGPGTRLTVL.

About this clone: A junction end diverges from the germline sequence, so it may reflect a read error. The chain joins TRBV30 to TRBJ1-4; D is unclear. This CDR3 contains 11 residues. Germline CDR1 and CDR2: GTSNPN and SVGIG (reference sequence). The CDR3 reads CAWSAAGARNF. CDR3 in DNA: TGTGCCTGGAGTGCCGCGGGAGCCCGTAATTTT.

The chain combines TRBV7-3 with TRBJ2-2; TRBD2 aligns across 9 bases. CDR3 length: 17 amino acids. Germline values: CDR1 SGHTA, CDR2 FQGTGA. Losses at the gene ends were 0 bases for V and 6 bases for J; bases not matched to a gene: 8. CDR3 loop: CASSLTLLAGISGELFF. CDR3 DNA: TGTGCCAGCAGCTTAACCTTGCTAGCGGGAATCTCCGGGGAGCTGTTTTTT.

The chain uses TRBV2 and TRBJ2-2; the D call may be TRBD1 or TRBD2 (5 bases each). The germline V gene has CDR1 SNHLY and CDR2 FYNNEI. V lost 5 bases and J lost 2, with 15 bases in between. The CDR3 is made up of 16 amino acids. The CDR3 region has the DNA TGTGCCAGCAGTAAGGGACGGGTTATCAACACCGGGGAGCTGTTTTTT. Translation: CASSKGRVINTGELFF.

The gene calls are TRBV19 and TRBJ1-3; D is perhaps TRBD1 (5 bases). The CDR3 is 15 residues long. Germline loops: CDR1 LNHDA, CDR2 SQIVND (reference sequence). V lost 4 bases and J 0 bases, leaving 10 bases between the germline ends. CDR3 in DNA: TGTGCCAGTAGTAGGGACTCCAGCTCTGGAAACACCATATATTTT. Its translation is CASSRDSSSGNTIYF.

The chain employs TRBV7-3 and TRBJ2-7, with 9 bases aligning to TRBD2. J lost 5 bases, V lost 3 bases, and 5 bases had no gene match. Germline V lookup: CDR1 SGHTA, CDR2 FQGTGA. This CDR3 is built from 14 residues. The chain's CDR3 is CASSFGGRADEQYF. The CDR3 DNA reads TGTGCCAGCAGCTTCGGCGGGAGGGCCGACGAGCAGTACTTC.

In DNA form, the CDR3 reads TGTGCCTGGAGTGTGGGACAAAGGGTTCCCCCAACGAACACCGGGGAGCTGTTTTTT. Protein: CAWSVGQRVPPTNTGELFF. The chain carries TRBV30 and TRBJ2-2; TRBD1 is a possible D gene (6 bases). V shed 0 bases and J shed 0 bases, with 20 bases lying between them. Germline assignment: CDR1 GTSNPN and CDR2 SVGIG (reference sequence). This CDR3 has 19 amino acids.

The gene calls are TRBV7-3 and TRBJ2-3, with 12 bases identical to TRBD2. The CDR3 length is 16 residues. CDR1 SGHTA and CDR2 FQGTGA come from the germline V gene. Trimming cost V 4 bases and J 5 bases; bases outside gene matches: 7. CDR3 nucleotides: TGTGCCAGCAGCTCCCTAGCGGGAGGGTCGAAAGATACGCAGTATTTT. Amino acid sequence: CASSSLAGGSKDTQYF.

This chain joins TRBV5-4 and TRBJ1-5; 7 positions agree with TRBD1. The J segment lost 1 base and the V segment lost 5 bases, leaving 3 bases of the junction unmatched. This CDR3 spans 14 amino acids. Germline V CDR1 and CDR2: SGHNT, YYREEE (reference sequence). The CDR3 nucleotides are TGTGCCAGCAGTCAGACAGGGAGCAATCAGCCCCAGCATTTT. Encoded protein: CASSQTGSNQPQHF.

Only one count was recorded for this clone. This rearrangement joins TRBV11-2 to TRBJ2-6; D is undetermined. The V and J ends lost 3 bases and 4 bases respectively, with 13 bases between them. This CDR3 has 16 amino acids. Germline values: CDR1 SGHAT, CDR2 FQNNGV. CDR3 amino acids: CASSFRTGLGANVLTF. The CDR3, as DNA: TGTGCCAGCAGCTTTAGGACGGGCTTGGGGGCCAACGTCCTGACTTTC.

The V call is TRBV14, the J call TRBJ1-1; D uncertain. The CDR3 loop spans 14 amino acids. The germline CDR1 and CDR2 sequences are SGHDN and FVKESK. V lost 2 bases and J lost 1, with 8 bases in between. The CDR3: CASSQWGKNTEAFF. CDR3 in DNA: TGTGCCAGCAGCCAATGGGGAAAGAACACTGAAGCTTTCTTT.

The chain employs TRBV10-3 and TRBJ2-7; a weak D match, TRBD1 (7 bases). This CDR3 has 23 amino acids. CDR1 is ENHRY and CDR2 is SYGVKD in the germline V gene. V lost 0 bases to trimming and J lost 3 bases, with 36 bases between them. The CDR3 sequence: CAISESTSGLKGRQGVSFYEQYF. The CDR3, as DNA: TGTGCCATCAGTGAGTCGACGAGTGGACTAAAGGGGAGACAGGGTGTTTCCTTCTACGAGCAGTACTTC.

The sample holds a few counts of this clone. This chain links TRBV18 with TRBJ2-4; TRBD1 matches 7 bases. The CDR3 is 14 amino acids. Germline lookup yields CDR1 KGHSH and CDR2 LQKENI. V dropped 4 bases and J dropped 0; count of bases not matched to a gene: 0. DNA for the CDR3: TGTGCCAGCTCACGACAGGGAGCCAAAAACATTCAGTACTTC. Protein sequence: CASSRQGAKNIQYF.

This clone is judged medium-sized (0.01 to 0.1%). The CDR3: CASSPTGGTIPYNEQFF. Written as DNA, the CDR3 is TGTGCCAGCAGTCCCACTGGCGGGACGATCCCCTACAATGAGCAGTTCTTC. The chain uses TRBV27 and TRBJ2-1; perhaps TRBD2 as D (6 bases). The V end lost 5 bases, the J end lost 2 bases, and 19 bases lay between the germline ends. The CDR3 has 17 residues. Germline V gene sequence: CDR1 MNHEY, CDR2 SMNVEV (reference sequence).

The gene calls are TRBV6-5 and TRBJ2-2; 12 bases match TRBD1. The CDR3 loop spans 15 amino acids. The V and J ends lost 6 bases and 5 bases, in that order; junction bases with no gene match: 4. Germline CDR1 reads MNHEY; CDR2 reads SVGAGI. The CDR3 sequence is CASRGQGAHTGELFF. CDR3 nucleotide sequence: TGTGCCAGCAGGGGACAGGGGGCGCATACCGGGGAGCTGTTTTTT.

There are a few counts of this clone. The chain recombines TRBV29-1 with TRBJ2-7; TRBD1 matches 9 bases. This CDR3 region has 15 residues. The ends lost 1 base at V and 1 base at J; junction bases unmatched: 5. Germline V gene sequence: CDR1 SQVTM, CDR2 ANQGSEA. This CDR3 reads CSVEAPGQGSYEQYF. The CDR3 nucleotides read TGCAGCGTTGAAGCCCCGGGACAGGGATCCTACGAGCAGTACTTC.

This chain links TRBV4-2 with TRBJ2-3; D is unresolved. The germline V and J ends were trimmed by 1 base and 1 base, with 3 bases remaining between them. Per germline, CDR1 LGHNA and CDR2 YNFKEQ. The CDR3 runs to 13 residues. CDR3 nucleotide sequence: TGTGCCAGCAGCCAAGGGCGCACAGATACGCAGTATTTT. It specifies CASSQGRTDTQYF.

V and J are TRBV6-6 and TRBJ2-2, with D possibly called TRBD1 or TRBD2 (5 bases each). Trimming took 6 bases from V and 2 from J, leaving 13 bases between them. The CDR3 spans 15 residues. Germline CDR1 MNHNY, CDR2 SVGAGI (reference sequence). For the CDR3, the DNA is TGTGCCAGCAGGCCAGGGAGCGTCAACACCGGGGAGCTGTTTTTT. Protein product: CASRPGSVNTGELFF.

The chain employs TRBV27 and TRBJ1-6, with a tentative D call TRBD1 (6 bases). V shed 3 bases and J shed 4 bases, with 16 bases lying between them. The germline CDR1 and CDR2 sequences are MNHEY and SMNVEV (reference sequence). The length of the CDR3 is 17 residues. CDR3 bases: TGTGCCAGCAGTTTCGAGCGCTTGACAGGTTATAATTCACCCCTCCACTTT. Protein sequence: CASSFERLTGYNSPLHF.

The rearrangement links TRBV19 to TRBJ1-1; 12 nucleotides align to TRBD1. Germline V gives CDR1 LNHDA, CDR2 SQIVND (reference sequence). V was clipped by 4 bases and J by 4 bases; unmatched bases: 1. This CDR3 spans 14 amino acids. The DNA of the CDR3 is TGTGCCAGTAGTACGGGACAGGGGGCCACTGAAGCTTTCTTT. Its translation is CASSTGQGATEAFF.

The CDR3 DNA reads as TGCGCCAGCAGCCCCCCCGTGGGACAGGGGGTACGTGAGCAGTTCTTC. Translating it yields CASSPPVGQGVREQFF. The V gene is TRBV5-1, the J gene TRBJ2-1; TRBD1 agrees at 11 bases. Trimming took 4 bases from V and 9 from J; bases not matched to a gene: 12. The CDR3 is 16 residues long. Germline CDR1 SGHRS, CDR2 YFSETQ.